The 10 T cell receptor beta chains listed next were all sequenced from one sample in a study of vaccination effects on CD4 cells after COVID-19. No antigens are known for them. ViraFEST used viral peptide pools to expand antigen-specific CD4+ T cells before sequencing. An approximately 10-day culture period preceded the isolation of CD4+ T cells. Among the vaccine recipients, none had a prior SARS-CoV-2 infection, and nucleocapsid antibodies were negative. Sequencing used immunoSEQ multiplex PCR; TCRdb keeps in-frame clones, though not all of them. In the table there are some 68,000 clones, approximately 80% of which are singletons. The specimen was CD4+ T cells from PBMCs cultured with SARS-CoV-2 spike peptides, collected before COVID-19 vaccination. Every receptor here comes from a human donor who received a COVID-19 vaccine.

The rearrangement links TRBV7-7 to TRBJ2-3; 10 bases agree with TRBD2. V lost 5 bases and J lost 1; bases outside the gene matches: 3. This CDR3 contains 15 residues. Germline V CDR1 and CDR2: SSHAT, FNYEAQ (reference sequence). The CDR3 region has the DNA TGTGCCAGCAGCATAGGACTAGCGGGCACAGATACGCAGTATTTT. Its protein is CASSIGLAGTDTQYF.

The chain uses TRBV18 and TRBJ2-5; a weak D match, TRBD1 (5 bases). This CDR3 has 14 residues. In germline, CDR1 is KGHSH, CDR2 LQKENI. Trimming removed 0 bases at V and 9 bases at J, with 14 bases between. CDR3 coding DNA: TGTGCCAGCTCACCACCTCAGACAGCCCAATCCCAGTACTTC. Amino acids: CASSPPQTAQSQYF.

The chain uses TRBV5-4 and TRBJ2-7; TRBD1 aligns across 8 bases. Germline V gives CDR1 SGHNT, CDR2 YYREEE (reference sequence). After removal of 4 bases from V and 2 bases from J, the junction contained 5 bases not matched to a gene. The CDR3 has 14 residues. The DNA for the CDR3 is TGTGCCAGCAGCACTGGACAGGGCACCTACGAGCAGTACGTC. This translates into CASSTGQGTYEQYV.

In nucleotides, the CDR3 is TGTGCCAGCAGTTCATATTCACCCCTCCACTTT. Translation: CASSSYSPLHF. The chain combines TRBV28 with TRBJ1-6; D uncertain. The CDR3 is 11 amino acids. Germline loops: CDR1 MDHEN, CDR2 SYDVKM. The germline V and J ends were trimmed by 4 bases and 8 bases, with 3 bases remaining between them.

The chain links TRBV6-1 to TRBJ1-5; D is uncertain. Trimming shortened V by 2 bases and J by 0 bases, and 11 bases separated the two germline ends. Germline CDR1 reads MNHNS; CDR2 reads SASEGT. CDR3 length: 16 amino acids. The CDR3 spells CASSETISYSNQPQHF. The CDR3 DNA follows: TGTGCCAGCAGTGAAACTATTAGCTATAGCAATCAGCCCCAGCATTTT.

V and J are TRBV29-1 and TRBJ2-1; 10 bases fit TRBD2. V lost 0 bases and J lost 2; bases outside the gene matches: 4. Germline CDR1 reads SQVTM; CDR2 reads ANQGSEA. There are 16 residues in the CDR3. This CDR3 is CSVEEGLAGAYNEQFF. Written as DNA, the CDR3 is TGCAGCGTTGAAGAAGGGCTAGCGGGGGCCTACAATGAGCAGTTCTTC.

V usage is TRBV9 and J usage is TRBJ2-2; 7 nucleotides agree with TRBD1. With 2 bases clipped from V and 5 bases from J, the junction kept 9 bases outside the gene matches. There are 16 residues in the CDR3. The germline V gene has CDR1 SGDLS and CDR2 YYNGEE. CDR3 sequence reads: CASSVHRGSETGELFF. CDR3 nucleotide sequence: TGTGCCAGCAGCGTTCACAGGGGAAGTGAAACCGGGGAGCTGTTTTTT.

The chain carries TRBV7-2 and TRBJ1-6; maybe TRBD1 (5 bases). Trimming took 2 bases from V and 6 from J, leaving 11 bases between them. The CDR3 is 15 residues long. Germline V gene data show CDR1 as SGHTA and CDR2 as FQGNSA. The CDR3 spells CASSLTRTSNSPLHF. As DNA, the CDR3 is TGTGCCAGCAGCTTAACTCGGACATCTAATTCACCCCTCCACTTT.

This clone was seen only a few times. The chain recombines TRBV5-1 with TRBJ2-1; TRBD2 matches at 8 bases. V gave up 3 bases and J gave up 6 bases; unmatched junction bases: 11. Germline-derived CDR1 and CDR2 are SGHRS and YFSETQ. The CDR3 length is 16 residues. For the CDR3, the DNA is TGCGCCAGCAGCTCCCAGTCGAATAGCGGGGTCAATGAGCAGTTCTTC. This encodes CASSSQSNSGVNEQFF.

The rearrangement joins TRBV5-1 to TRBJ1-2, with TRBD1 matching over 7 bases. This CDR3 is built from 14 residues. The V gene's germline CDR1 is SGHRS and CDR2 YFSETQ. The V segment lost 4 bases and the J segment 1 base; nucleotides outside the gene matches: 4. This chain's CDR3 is CASSQDRVNYGYTF. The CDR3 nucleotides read TGCGCCAGCAGCCAAGACAGGGTTAACTATGGCTACACCTTC.